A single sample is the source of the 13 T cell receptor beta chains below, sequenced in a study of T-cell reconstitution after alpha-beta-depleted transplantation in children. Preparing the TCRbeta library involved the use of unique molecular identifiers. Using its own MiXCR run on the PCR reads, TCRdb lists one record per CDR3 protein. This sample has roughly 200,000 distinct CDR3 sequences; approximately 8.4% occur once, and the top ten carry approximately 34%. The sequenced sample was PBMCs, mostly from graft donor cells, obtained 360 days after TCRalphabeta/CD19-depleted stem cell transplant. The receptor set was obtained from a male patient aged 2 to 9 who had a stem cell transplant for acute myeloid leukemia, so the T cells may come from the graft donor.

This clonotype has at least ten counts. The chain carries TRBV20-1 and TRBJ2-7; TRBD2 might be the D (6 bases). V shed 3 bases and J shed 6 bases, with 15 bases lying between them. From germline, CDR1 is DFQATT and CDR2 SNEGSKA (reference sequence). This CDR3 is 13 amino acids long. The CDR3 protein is CSARVGLNLEQYF. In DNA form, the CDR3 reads TGCAGTGCTAGGGTGGGACTCAACCTCGAGCAGTACTTC.

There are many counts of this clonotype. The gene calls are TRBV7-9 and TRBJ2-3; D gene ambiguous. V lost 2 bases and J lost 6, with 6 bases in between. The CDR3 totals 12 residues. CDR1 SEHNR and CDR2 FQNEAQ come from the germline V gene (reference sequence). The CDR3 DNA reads TGTGCCAGCAGCTTAAGTGGGGATACGCAGTATTTT. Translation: CASSLSGDTQYF.

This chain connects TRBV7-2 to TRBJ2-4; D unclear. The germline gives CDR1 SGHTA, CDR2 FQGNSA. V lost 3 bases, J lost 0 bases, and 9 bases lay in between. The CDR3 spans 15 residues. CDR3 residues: CASSFSLLAKNIQYF. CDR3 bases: TGTGCCAGCAGCTTCTCCTTATTAGCCAAAAACATTCAGTACTTC.

CDR3 nucleotides: TGCAGTGCTATAATGGCGCAAATTCCCCCAGAGACCCAGTACTTC. The encoded protein is CSAIMAQIPPETQYF. This sequence joins TRBV20-1 and TRBJ2-5, with D uncertain. Germline-derived CDR1 and CDR2 are DFQATT and SNEGSKA (reference sequence). Trimming pared 4 bases from V and 4 bases from J, leaving 19 bases between. The CDR3 extends over 15 amino acids.

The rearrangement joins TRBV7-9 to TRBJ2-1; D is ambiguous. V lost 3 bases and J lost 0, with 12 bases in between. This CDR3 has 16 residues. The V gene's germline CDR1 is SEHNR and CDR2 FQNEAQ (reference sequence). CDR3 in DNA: TGTGCCAGCAGCTTTTCGACGGCCAGCTCCTACAATGAGCAGTTCTTC. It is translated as CASSFSTASSYNEQFF.

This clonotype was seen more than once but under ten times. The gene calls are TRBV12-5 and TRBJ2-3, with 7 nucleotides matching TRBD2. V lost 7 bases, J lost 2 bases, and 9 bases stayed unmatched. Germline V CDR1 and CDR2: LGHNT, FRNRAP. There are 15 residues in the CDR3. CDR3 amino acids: CASESSLAVTDTQYF. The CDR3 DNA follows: TGTGCTAGTGAGAGCAGCCTAGCGGTCACAGATACGCAGTATTTT.

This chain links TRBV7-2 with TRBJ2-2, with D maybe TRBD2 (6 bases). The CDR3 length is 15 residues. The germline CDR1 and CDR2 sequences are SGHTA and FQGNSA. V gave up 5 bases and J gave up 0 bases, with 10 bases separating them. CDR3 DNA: TGTGCCAGCAGCGCACTAGCCGCGAACACCGGGGAGCTGTTTTTT. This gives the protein CASSALAANTGELFF.

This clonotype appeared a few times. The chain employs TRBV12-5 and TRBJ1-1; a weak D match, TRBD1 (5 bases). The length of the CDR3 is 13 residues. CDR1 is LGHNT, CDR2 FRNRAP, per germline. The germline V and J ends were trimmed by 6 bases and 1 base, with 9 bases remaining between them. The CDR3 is CASGRDRNTEAFF. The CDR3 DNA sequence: TGTGCTAGTGGGAGAGACAGGAACACTGAAGCTTTCTTT.

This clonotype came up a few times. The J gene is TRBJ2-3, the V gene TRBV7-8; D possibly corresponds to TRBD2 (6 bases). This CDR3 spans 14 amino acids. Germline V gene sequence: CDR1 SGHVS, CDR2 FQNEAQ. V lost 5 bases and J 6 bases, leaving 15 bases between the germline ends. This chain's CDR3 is CASSPGLYPDTQYF. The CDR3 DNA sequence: TGTGCCAGCAGCCCAGGACTATACCCCGATACGCAGTATTTT.

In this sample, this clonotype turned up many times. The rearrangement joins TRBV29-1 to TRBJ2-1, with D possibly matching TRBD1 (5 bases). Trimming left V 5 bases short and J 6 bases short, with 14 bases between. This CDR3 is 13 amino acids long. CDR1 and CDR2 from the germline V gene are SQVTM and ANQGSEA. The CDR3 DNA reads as TGCAGCGTTCCCTATTGGGGCGGCAATGAGCAGTTCTTC. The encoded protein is CSVPYWGGNEQFF.

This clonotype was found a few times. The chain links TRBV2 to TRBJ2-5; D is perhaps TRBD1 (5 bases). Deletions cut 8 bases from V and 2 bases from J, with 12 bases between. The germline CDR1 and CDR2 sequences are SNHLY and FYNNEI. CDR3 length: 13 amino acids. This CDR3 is CASGQGWQETQYF. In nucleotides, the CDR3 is TGTGCCAGCGGTCAGGGATGGCAAGAGACCCAGTACTTC.

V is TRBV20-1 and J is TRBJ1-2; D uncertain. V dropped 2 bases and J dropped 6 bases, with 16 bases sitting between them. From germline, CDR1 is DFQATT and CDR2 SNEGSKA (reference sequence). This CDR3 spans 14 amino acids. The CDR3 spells CSARTPEEVHGYTF. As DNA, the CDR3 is TGCAGTGCTAGAACCCCAGAAGAGGTTCATGGCTACACCTTC.

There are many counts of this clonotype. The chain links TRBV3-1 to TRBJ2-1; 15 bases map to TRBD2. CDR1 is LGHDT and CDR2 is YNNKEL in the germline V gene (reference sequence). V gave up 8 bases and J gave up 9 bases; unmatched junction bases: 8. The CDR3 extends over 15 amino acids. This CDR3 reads CASRTSGGASVEQFF. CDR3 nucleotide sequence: TGTGCCAGCCGGACTAGCGGGGGGGCCTCAGTTGAGCAGTTCTTC.